The clone carrying this T cell receptor (beta chain) was detected many times. Its antigen is not identified. The data originate from a study of T-cell reconstitution after alpha-beta-depleted transplantation in children. Points from the study as a whole: At one year after transplant, newly produced T cells mostly accounted for T-cell counts and diversity.

Preparation of the TCRbeta library involved a method that used unique molecular identifiers. TCRdb analysed the PCR reads with MiXCR anew, one entry per CDR3 protein. The sample includes under 300,000 distinct CDR3 sequences, around a tenth seen only once; the top ten take 23%. Trimming cost V 8 bases and J 3 bases; bases outside gene matches: 1. The germline CDR1 and CDR2 sequences are LNHNV and YYDKDF (reference sequence). This CDR3 has 13 amino acids. This clonotype originated in a male patient between 2 and 10 years old who had a stem cell transplant for chronic granulomatous disease, so the T cells may come from the graft donor. Sequencing used peripheral blood, obtained 180 days after TCRalphabeta/CD19-depleted stem cell transplant. The chain uses TRBV15 and TRBJ2-1, with 10 bases lining up with TRBD2. The CDR3 spells CATQREGYNEQFF. Written as DNA, the CDR3 is TGTGCCACCCAGCGGGAGGGCTACAATGAGCAGTTCTTC.